This T cell receptor beta chain is drawn from a study of shared clonotypes between healthy human individuals. Only in-frame clones appear in the TCRdb table, and some are missing; sequencing was by immunoSEQ multiplex PCR. The sample lists a few million clones; just under 95% were seen once. On this clone itself: The antigen remains unidentified.

After removal of 6 bases from V and 0 bases from J, the junction contained 4 bases not matched to a gene. CDR3 length: 14 amino acids. In germline, CDR1 is MNHNY, CDR2 SVGAGI (reference sequence). Terminally differentiated effector memory CD45RA+ cells were left out of the naive CD8 fraction, which was CD45RO-negative and positively selected for CCR7. General study points: The naive CD4 repertoires of a handful of donors were compared, and around 5% of clonotypes were shared.

The chain has TRBV6-6 and TRBJ1-1; 7 bases fit TRBD1. This receptor was obtained from a man in his late teens or twenties in good health. Some clones in this sample may be carry-over from other donors' samples. Sequences were obtained from naive CD8+ T cells from PBMCs. The CDR3 nucleotides read TGTGCCAGCAGGGAAGGGACAGTGAACACTGAAGCTTTCTTT. This gives the protein CASREGTVNTEAFF.